Listed here are 27 T cell receptor beta chains from one sample, sequenced in a study of T cell changes during pregnancy in multiple sclerosis. Measured with immunoSEQ multiplex PCR; TCRdb has only the in-frame clones, and not every one. Of approximately 32,000 clones in the sample, more than 70% were seen once. The specimen comprised CD8+ T cells from peripheral blood mononuclear cells, sampled in the first trimester of pregnancy. The receptors originated from a female donor with multiple sclerosis, enrolled in a pregnancy study.

The chain employs TRBV19 and TRBJ1-5; D is unclear. The CDR3 has 12 amino acids. The germline V and J ends were trimmed by 3 bases and 6 bases, with 6 bases remaining between them. Germline values: CDR1 LNHDA, CDR2 SQIVND (reference sequence). CDR3: CASSIPGQPQHF. The CDR3 DNA follows: TGTGCCAGTAGTATCCCCGGTCAGCCCCAGCATTTT.

The rearrangement joins TRBV14 to TRBJ1-1; a possible D gene is TRBD1 (6 bases). Germline V gives CDR1 SGHDN, CDR2 FVKESK. The CDR3 is made up of 14 amino acids. V was pared by 6 bases and J by 7 bases, with 18 bases between. CDR3 bases: TGTGCCAGCAGTAAAATGACAGGACGGTTTGAAGCTTTCTTT. Translating gives CASSKMTGRFEAFF. Using reference TRBV14 and TRBJ1-1 for the parts outside the CDR3, the full variable domain is EAGVTQFPSHSVIEKGQTVTLRCDPISGHDNLYWYRRVMGKEIKFLLHFVKESKQDESGMPNNRFLAERTGGTYSTLKVQPAELEDSGVYFCASSKMTGRFEAFFGQGTRLTVV.

The chain employs TRBV15 and TRBJ2-7; a possible D gene is TRBD1 (6 bases). CDR3 size: 13 residues. Between the trimmed V and J ends, which lost 4 bases and 6 bases, there was a span of 13 bases. CDR1 and CDR2 (germline): LNHNV, YYDKDF (reference sequence). CDR3: CATSITGSSEQYF. In nucleotides, the CDR3 is TGTGCCACCAGCATTACAGGGTCGTCCGAGCAGTACTTC.

J is TRBJ1-2 and V is TRBV10-3; a possible D gene is TRBD1 (5 bases). Per germline, CDR1 ENHRY and CDR2 SYGVKD. The CDR3 spans 13 residues. Trimming left V 6 bases short and J 7 bases short, with 15 bases between. The CDR3 DNA sequence: TGTGCCATCAGCGAGGATGCGGGGGGTGGCTACACCTTC. This codes for CAISEDAGGGYTF.

The V and J genes are TRBV6-4 and TRBJ2-1; 12 nucleotides agree with TRBD2. The germline CDR1 and CDR2 sequences are MRHNA and SNTAGT. The junction had 4 bases not matched to a gene; V was cut back by 6 bases and J by 4 bases. There are 15 residues in the CDR3. CDR3 sequence reads: CASSAGTSGYNEQFF. DNA for the CDR3: TGTGCCAGCAGCGCCGGGACTAGCGGGTACAATGAGCAGTTCTTC.

The V and J genes are TRBV13 and TRBJ2-1, with 10 bases identical to TRBD2. Looked up from germline, CDR1 is PRHDT and CDR2 is FYEKMQ (reference sequence). The CDR3 has 16 amino acids. After removal of 5 bases from V and 8 bases from J, the junction contained 12 bases not matched to a gene. CDR3 bases: TGTGCCAGCAGCCTACAAGCGGGAGGGACCTTCTATGAGCAGTTCTTC. The encoded protein is CASSLQAGGTFYEQFF. Combining the CDR3 with reference TRBV13 and TRBJ2-1 gives the whole variable domain AAGVIQSPRHLIKEKRETATLKCYPIPRHDTVYWYQQGPGQDPQFLISFYEKMQSDKGSIPDRFSAQQFSDYHSELNMSSLELGDSALYFCASSLQAGGTFYEQFFGPGTRLTVL.

The V call is TRBV7-9, the J call TRBJ1-4; tentatively, D is TRBD1 (6 bases). The V end was cut by 4 bases, the J end by 11 bases, with 17 bases between. Germline assignment: CDR1 SEHNR and CDR2 FQNEAQ (reference sequence). The CDR3 is made up of 14 amino acids. The CDR3 bases are TGTGCCAGCAGCTCGGGACACGGGGTTTGGAAACTGTTTTTT. This sequence encodes CASSSGHGVWKLFF.

This chain links TRBV7-2 with TRBJ2-7, with a possible D match to TRBD2 (6 bases). The CDR3 totals 15 residues. Germline CDR1 reads SGHTA; CDR2 reads FQGNSA. The V and J ends lost 3 bases and 3 bases respectively, with 15 bases between them. The CDR3 here is CASSFSDGSFYEQYF. The CDR3 DNA reads TGTGCCAGCAGCTTTTCGGACGGGAGTTTCTACGAGCAGTACTTC.

The genes are TRBV28 and TRBJ2-5, with 9 bases aligning to TRBD2. Germline trimming cut 6 bases from V and 4 bases from J; bases unmatched to any gene: 6. From germline, CDR1 is MDHEN and CDR2 SYDVKM. This CDR3 is 14 amino acids long. The CDR3, as DNA: TGTGCCAGCAGAATAGCGGGAGATCGAGAGACCCAGTACTTC. Its translation is CASRIAGDRETQYF. The entire variable domain, with the rest obtained from reference TRBV28 and TRBJ2-5, is as follows: DVKVTQSSRYLVKRTGEKVFLECVQDMDHENMFWYRQDPGLGLRLIYFSYDVKMKEKGDIPEGYSVSREKKERFSLILESASTNQTSMYLCASRIAGDRETQYFGPGTRLLVL.

The chain joins TRBV28 to TRBJ2-3, with D unclear. This CDR3 region has 15 residues. V gave up 3 bases and J gave up 1 base, with 11 bases separating them. From germline, CDR1 is MDHEN and CDR2 SYDVKM. CDR3 amino acids: CASSFVVMGTDTQYF. CDR3 nucleotides: TGTGCCAGCAGTTTCGTAGTTATGGGCACAGATACGCAGTATTTT.

This chain uses TRBV19 with TRBJ2-3, with 11 nucleotides matching TRBD1. Per germline, CDR1 LNHDA and CDR2 SQIVND (reference sequence). V was clipped by 5 bases and J by 4 bases; unmatched bases: 14. This CDR3 region has 18 residues. CDR3 DNA: TGTGCCAGTAGTCCCCGGGGACAGGGGGGTACTTACCCAGATACGCAGTATTTT. Residues: CASSPRGQGGTYPDTQYF.

The chain recombines TRBV5-1 with TRBJ2-1; 12 bases map to TRBD2. This CDR3 comprises 14 residues. V gave up 6 bases and J gave up 7 bases; unmatched junction bases: 5. Germline lookup yields CDR1 SGHRS and CDR2 YFSETQ. The CDR3 DNA reads TGCGCCAGCAACCCTAGCGGGAGGGGAAATGAGCAGTTCTTC. The encoded protein is CASNPSGRGNEQFF.

This clone showed up just a few times. The V gene is TRBV19, the J gene TRBJ2-1, with TRBD2 matching 7 bases. The germline gives CDR1 LNHDA, CDR2 SQIVND (reference sequence). The CDR3 contains 14 residues. Trimming at V came to 8 bases and at J to 4 bases, leaving 8 bases not matched to a gene. DNA for the CDR3: TGTGCCAGTTCTCGGACGGGAGGATACAATGAGCAGTTCTTC. This encodes CASSRTGGYNEQFF.

The rearrangement links TRBV5-4 to TRBJ1-1, with TRBD1 identical over 11 bases. CDR3 length: 15 residues. Germline lookup yields CDR1 SGHNT and CDR2 YYREEE (reference sequence). The trim removed 4 bases at V and 1 base at J, leaving 3 bases unmatched. The CDR3 here is CASSEGTGGNTEAFF. The CDR3 DNA follows: TGTGCCAGCAGCGAGGGGACAGGGGGGAACACTGAAGCTTTCTTT.

V gene TRBV4-1 combines with J gene TRBJ2-7; tentative D call: TRBD2 (6 bases). The CDR3 has 17 residues. V shed 0 bases and J shed 2 bases, with 17 bases lying between them. Germline V gives CDR1 MGHRA, CDR2 YSYEKL. The CDR3 DNA reads TGCGCCAGCAGCCAAGAGTGGCCGCGGGGCAGCGCCTACGAGCAGTACTTC. It yields the protein CASSQEWPRGSAYEQYF.

V gene TRBV6-5 combines with J gene TRBJ2-7; the match to TRBD2 covers 10 bases. Germline-derived CDR1 and CDR2 are MNHEY and SVGAGI. The V segment lost 2 bases and the J segment 3 bases; nucleotides outside the gene matches: 4. The CDR3 has 15 amino acids. The CDR3 sequence: CASSYGLAGGYEQYF. The CDR3 nucleotides read TGTGCCAGCAGTTACGGATTAGCGGGAGGCTACGAGCAGTACTTC.

In DNA, the CDR3 is TGTGCCAGCAGTCCTACAGGGGGCCGGCAGCCCCAGCATTTT. Translating it yields CASSPTGGRQPQHF. This rearrangement joins TRBV2 to TRBJ1-5; 9 nucleotides match TRBD1. Germline V gene sequence: CDR1 SNHLY, CDR2 FYNNEI. V gave up 5 bases and J gave up 7 bases; unmatched junction bases: 6. CDR3 length equals 14 residues.

The chain couples TRBV28 to TRBJ2-1; 8 bases are a match to TRBD1. Germline lookup yields CDR1 MDHEN and CDR2 SYDVKM. CDR3 size: 17 residues. The V and J ends lost 1 base and 0 bases, in that order; junction bases with no gene match: 5. CDR3: CASSLFTGTGSYNEQFF. CDR3 coding DNA: TGTGCCAGCAGTTTATTCACGGGGACAGGCTCCTACAATGAGCAGTTCTTC.

This chain connects TRBV27 to TRBJ2-7, with 10 bases that match TRBD2. Germline lookup yields CDR1 MNHEY and CDR2 SMNVEV (reference sequence). J gave up 3 bases and V 5 bases, and 4 bases lay outside the gene matches. The length of the CDR3 is 14 residues. CDR3 region: CASSPSGRLYEQYF. The CDR3 region has the DNA TGTGCCAGCAGTCCTAGCGGGAGACTCTACGAGCAGTACTTC.

A single count supports this clone. J is TRBJ2-7 and V is TRBV5-1; 15 bases align to TRBD2. CDR1 is SGHRS, CDR2 YFSETQ, per germline. Unmatched junction bases numbered 12, after V lost 4 bases and J lost 4 bases. The CDR3 is 18 residues long. The CDR3 loop is CASSPGTSGRIGWYEQYF. The CDR3 DNA reads as TGCGCCAGCAGCCCGGGGACTAGCGGGAGGATAGGATGGTACGAGCAGTACTTC. Based on the CDR3 plus reference TRBV5-1 and TRBJ2-7, the full variable domain is KAGVTQTPRYLIKTRGQQVTLSCSPISGHRSVSWYQQTPGQGLQFLFEYFSETQRNKGNFPGRFSGRQFSNSRSEMNVSTLELGDSALYLCASSPGTSGRIGWYEQYFGPGTRLTVT.

V usage is TRBV6-5 and J usage is TRBJ2-5; no firm D call. This CDR3 has 13 residues. Germline V gene sequence: CDR1 MNHEY, CDR2 SVGAGI. The V end lost 0 bases, the J end lost 5 bases, and 7 bases lay between the germline ends. The CDR3: CASSYSFLETQYF. The DNA of the CDR3 is TGTGCCAGCAGTTACTCGTTTCTGGAGACCCAGTACTTC.

CDR3 sequence reads: CASSVVGRNEQFF. For the CDR3, the DNA is TGTGCCAGCAGTGTGGTAGGGAGGAATGAGCAGTTCTTC. The V call is TRBV2, the J call TRBJ2-1; perhaps TRBD2 as D (6 bases). Trimming cost V 4 bases and J 7 bases, with 11 bases left between them. Germline lookup yields CDR1 SNHLY and CDR2 FYNNEI. This CDR3 spans 13 amino acids.

The count of this clone is one. The V call is TRBV21-1, the J call TRBJ2-1; no DNA check was done on the table's D call, TRBD2. TRBV21-1 is an annotated pseudogene. The CDR3 sequence is 19 residues long. DNA of the CDR3: TGTGCCAGCAGCAAAGCTGCGACTAGCGGCTATAGCTCCTACAATGAGCAGTTCTTC. Amino acid sequence: CASSKAATSGYSSYNEQFF.

V usage is TRBV5-6 and J usage is TRBJ2-7; 7 positions agree with TRBD2. Looked up from germline, CDR1 is SGHDT and CDR2 is YYEEEE. The CDR3 is 14 amino acids. The V segment lost 6 bases and the J segment 0 bases; nucleotides outside the gene matches: 6. CDR3 residues: CASTRSGFSYEQYF. The CDR3 coding sequence is TGTGCCAGCACCCGTAGCGGGTTCTCCTACGAGCAGTACTTC.

This sequence joins TRBV11-2 and TRBJ2-5; 9 nucleotides match TRBD2. J was trimmed by 0 bases and V by 2 bases; bases with no gene match: 4. The germline CDR1 and CDR2 sequences are SGHAT and FQNNGV. This CDR3 is built from 16 residues. CDR3 nucleotide sequence: TGTGCCAGCAGCTTATGGGCTAGCGGGAACCAAGAGACCCAGTACTTC. This gives the protein CASSLWASGNQETQYF. Based on the CDR3 plus reference TRBV11-2 and TRBJ2-5, the full variable domain is EAGVAQSPRYKIIEKRQSVAFWCNPISGHATLYWYQQILGQGPKLLIQFQNNGVVDDSQLPKDRFSAERLKGVDSTLKIQPAKLEDSAVYLCASSLWASGNQETQYFGPGTRLLVL.

This sequence joins TRBV9 and TRBJ2-3, with 11 bases fitting TRBD2. Looked up from germline, CDR1 is SGDLS and CDR2 is YYNGEE. The ends lost 3 bases at V and 2 bases at J; junction bases unmatched: 11. The CDR3 spans 18 residues. This CDR3 reads CASSGATGTSGHTDTQYF. In DNA, the CDR3 is TGTGCCAGCAGCGGTGCCACCGGGACTAGCGGACACACAGATACGCAGTATTTT.

In its sample, this clone was seen a few times. The gene calls are TRBV7-3 and TRBJ2-1; 11 bases match TRBD2. CDR1 and CDR2 (germline): SGHTA, FQGTGA. This CDR3 spans 14 amino acids. The ends lost 3 bases at V and 8 bases at J; junction bases unmatched: 3. CDR3 coding DNA: TGTGCCAGCAGCTTTACGGGACTAGCGGATGAGCAGTTCTTC. It codes for CASSFTGLADEQFF.